By sample fraction, the clone carrying this T cell receptor beta chain is medium-sized (0.01 to 0.1%). As yet, its antigen is unknown. TCRdb used MiXCR to reprocess the reads, holding one entry per CDR3 protein. The top ten clones hold 20% of a sample with 300,000 to 400,000 distinct CDR3 sequences, almost 30% of them seen once. This sample is part of a study of T cell repertoires in cytomegalovirus infection. Study details: HLA-B-restricted CMV epitopes that are well studied, plus recently identified HLA-C-restricted ones, were used by the study. It was the public TCR beta signatures that indicated both CMV infection and matching HLA type. Points from the study as a whole: Based on cumulative public TCR beta family frequency, carriers of CMV plus the relevant HLA were identified.

Germline V lookup: CDR1 SQVTM, CDR2 ANQGSEA. Deletions cut 8 bases from V and 3 bases from J, with 16 bases between. The CDR3 totals 13 residues. The TCR originated in a human donor in good health (CMV status not recorded). Some clones in this sample may be carry-over from other donors' samples. The specimen comprised cultured PBMCs, sampled from culture after CMV antigen stimulation. V gene TRBV29-1 combines with J gene TRBJ2-5, with D tentatively TRBD2 (5 bases). The CDR3: CSSRRQSEETQYF. CDR3 coding DNA: TGCAGCTCTCGGAGGCAGTCCGAAGAGACCCAGTACTTC.